This T cell receptor beta chain was retrieved from a study of technical replicates of blood from a few donors (dated by TCRdb to the late 2010s). Between the V and J ends, shortened by 2 bases and 0 bases respectively, the junction contains 10 bases. CDR3 length: 15 amino acids, cysteine to phenylalanine. Only the CDR3 part of the read is kept: 45 bases, read in frame from the first base. CDR1 and CDR2, per the germline V gene (reference sequence), are LNHDA and SQIVND. Library preparation was by the immunoSEQ multiplex PCR assay. TCRdb mirrors the immuneACCESS table, restricted to in-frame sequences. Some clones are absent from its copies; in checked studies, under half trace to an unresolved V gene, and the reason for the others is unknown. This sample is represented by 7,500 or so clones; 96% of them were singletons. Together, the top ten hold roughly 7% of the sample. As regards this clone: It lacks a known antigen. No much larger clone is present one base from it, and per-base qualities are unavailable.

This receptor was taken from a human donor in good health. The material sequenced was PBMCs. The chain joins TRBV19 to TRBJ1-1; D gene: possibly TRBD1, on 6 matching bases. The DNA sequence is given as TGTGCCAGTAGTATATCACAGGGTTTGAACACTGAAGCTTTCTTT. Its product reads: CASSISQGLNTEAFF.